This paragraph covers one TCR beta chain sequence. This specimen comes from a study of T cell changes during pregnancy in multiple sclerosis. Measured with immunoSEQ multiplex PCR; TCRdb has only the in-frame clones, and not every one. The sample contains approximately 60,000 clones, approximately 89% of which appear only once. The J segment lost 5 bases and the V segment lost 4 bases, leaving 8 bases of the junction unmatched. CDR1 is MDHEN and CDR2 is SYDVKM in the germline V gene. The CDR3 extends over 16 amino acids. The sequences come from peripheral blood, collected after pregnancy. The chain links TRBV28 to TRBJ1-1, with TRBD1 matching 12 bases. The sequence was collected from a female donor in good health, enrolled as a control in a pregnancy study. CDR3 nucleotides: TGTGCCAGCAGTTCGCCGGGACAGGGGGCTGGTACTGAAGCTTTCTTT. This sequence encodes CASSSPGQGAGTEAFF.